The clone carrying this TCR beta chain was found a few times. The data derive from a study of T-cell memory formation after mild COVID-19. CDR3 length: 16 residues. Trimming left V 0 bases short and J 6 bases short, with 18 bases between. Germline V gene lookup returns CDR1 MGHRA and CDR2 YSYEKL. TCRdb passed the 5' RACE reads through MiXCR, listing each CDR3 protein once. The sample carries about 400,000 distinct CDR3 sequences, less than 25% recorded once. The clonotype comes from an adult woman who had mild COVID-19 (a few samples of this study predate the infection). Cell type and time point are not known. The specimen was PBMCs or a T cell subset sorted from them (not recorded which). The chain uses TRBV4-1 and TRBJ2-7; D may be TRBD1 or TRBD2 (6 bases each). The CDR3 protein is CASSQDERGVGAEQYF. In DNA, the CDR3 is TGCGCCAGCAGCCAAGATGAGAGGGGGGTCGGGGCCGAGCAGTACTTC.